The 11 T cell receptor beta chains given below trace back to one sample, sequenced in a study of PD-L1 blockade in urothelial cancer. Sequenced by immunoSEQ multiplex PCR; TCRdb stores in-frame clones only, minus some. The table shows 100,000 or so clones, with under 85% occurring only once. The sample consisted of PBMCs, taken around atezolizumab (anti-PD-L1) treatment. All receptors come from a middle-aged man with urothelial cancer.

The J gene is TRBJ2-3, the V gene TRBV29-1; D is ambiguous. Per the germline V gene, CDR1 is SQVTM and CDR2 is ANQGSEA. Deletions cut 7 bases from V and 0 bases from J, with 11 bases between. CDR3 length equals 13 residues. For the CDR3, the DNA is TGCAGCGGCCGACACTCTAGCACAGATACGCAGTATTTT. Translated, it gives CSGRHSSTDTQYF.

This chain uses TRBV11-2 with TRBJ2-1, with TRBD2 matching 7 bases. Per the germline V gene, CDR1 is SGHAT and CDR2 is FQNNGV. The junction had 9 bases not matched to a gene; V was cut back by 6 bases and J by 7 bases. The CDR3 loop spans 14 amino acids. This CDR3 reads CASSRAGVENEQFF. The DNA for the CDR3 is TGTGCCAGCAGTAGGGCGGGAGTTGAGAATGAGCAGTTCTTC.

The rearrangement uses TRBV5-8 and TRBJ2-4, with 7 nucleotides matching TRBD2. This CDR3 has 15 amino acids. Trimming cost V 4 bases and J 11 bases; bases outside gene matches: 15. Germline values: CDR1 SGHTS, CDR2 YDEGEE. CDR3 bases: TGTGCCAGCAGCCGCGGGGGACCGGGACGCCAGGTTCAGTACTTC. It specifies CASSRGGPGRQVQYF. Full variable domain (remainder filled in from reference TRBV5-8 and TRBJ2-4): EAGVTQSPTHLIKTRGQQATLRCSPISGHTSVYWYQQALGLGLQFLLWYDEGEERNRGNFPPRFSGRQFPNYSSELNVNALELEDSALYLCASSRGGPGRQVQYFGAGTRLSVL.

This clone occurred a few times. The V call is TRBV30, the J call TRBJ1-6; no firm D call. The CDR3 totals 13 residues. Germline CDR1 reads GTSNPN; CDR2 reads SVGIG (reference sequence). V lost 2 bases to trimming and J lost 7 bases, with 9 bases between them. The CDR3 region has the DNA TGTGCCTGGAGTCGGAGGGCAAATTCACCCCTCCACTTT. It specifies CAWSRRANSPLHF. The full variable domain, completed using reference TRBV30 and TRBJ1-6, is SQTIHQWPATLVQPVGSPLSLECTVEGTSNPNLYWYRQAAGRGLQLLFYSVGIGQISSEVPQNLSASRPQDRQFILSSKKLLLSDSGFYLCAWSRRANSPLHFGNGTRLTVT.

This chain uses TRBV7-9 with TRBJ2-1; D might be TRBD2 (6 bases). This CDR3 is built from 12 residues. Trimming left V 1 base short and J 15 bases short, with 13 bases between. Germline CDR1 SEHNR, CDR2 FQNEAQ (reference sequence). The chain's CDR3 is CASSLDREWLFF. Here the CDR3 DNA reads TGTGCCAGCAGCTTAGACCGGGAGTGGCTGTTCTTC.

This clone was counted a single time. The CDR3 DNA reads TGTGCCAGCAGCCGTGCCGGGACTAGCGCCTACGAGCAGTACTTC. It codes for CASSRAGTSAYEQYF. The chain carries TRBV11-2 and TRBJ2-7, with 10 bases matching TRBD2. Trimming at V came to 5 bases and at J to 2 bases, leaving 6 bases not matched to a gene. This CDR3 spans 15 amino acids. Per germline, CDR1 SGHAT and CDR2 FQNNGV.

CDR3 nucleotide sequence: TGCGCCAGCAGCTTTGAGAGAGAAGAGACCCAGTACTTC. Translation: CASSFEREETQYF. This sequence joins TRBV5-1 and TRBJ2-5, with D uncertain. Trimming left V 2 bases short and J 3 bases short, with 8 bases between. The CDR3 runs to 13 residues. Germline loops: CDR1 SGHRS, CDR2 YFSETQ.

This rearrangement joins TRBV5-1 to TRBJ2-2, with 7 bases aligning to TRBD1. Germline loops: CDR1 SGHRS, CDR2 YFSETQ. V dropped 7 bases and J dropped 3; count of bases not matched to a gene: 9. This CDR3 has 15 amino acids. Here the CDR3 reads CASERQGVHTGELFF. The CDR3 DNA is TGCGCCAGCGAGCGCCAGGGGGTGCACACCGGGGAGCTGTTTTTT.

This CDR3 reads CASSLSPGSTEAFF. DNA for the CDR3: TGTGCCAGCAGTTTGTCTCCAGGGTCCACTGAAGCTTTCTTT. This chain joins TRBV27 and TRBJ1-1, with a possible D match to TRBD1 (5 bases). V lost 3 bases and J lost 4, with 12 bases in between. There are 14 residues in the CDR3. Looked up from germline, CDR1 is MNHEY and CDR2 is SMNVEV (reference sequence).

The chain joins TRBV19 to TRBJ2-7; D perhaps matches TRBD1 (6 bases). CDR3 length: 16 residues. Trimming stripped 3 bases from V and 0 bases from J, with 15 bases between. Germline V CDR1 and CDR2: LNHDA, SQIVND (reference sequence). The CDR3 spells CASSMAPRGHSYEQYF. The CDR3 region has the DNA TGTGCCAGTAGTATGGCACCCAGGGGTCACTCCTACGAGCAGTACTTC.

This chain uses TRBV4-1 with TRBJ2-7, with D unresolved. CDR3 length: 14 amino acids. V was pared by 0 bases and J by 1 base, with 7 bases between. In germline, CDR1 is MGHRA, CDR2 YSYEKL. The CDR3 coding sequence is TGCGCCAGCAGCCAAGAGAGATCGTCCTACGAGCAGTACTTC. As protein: CASSQERSSYEQYF.